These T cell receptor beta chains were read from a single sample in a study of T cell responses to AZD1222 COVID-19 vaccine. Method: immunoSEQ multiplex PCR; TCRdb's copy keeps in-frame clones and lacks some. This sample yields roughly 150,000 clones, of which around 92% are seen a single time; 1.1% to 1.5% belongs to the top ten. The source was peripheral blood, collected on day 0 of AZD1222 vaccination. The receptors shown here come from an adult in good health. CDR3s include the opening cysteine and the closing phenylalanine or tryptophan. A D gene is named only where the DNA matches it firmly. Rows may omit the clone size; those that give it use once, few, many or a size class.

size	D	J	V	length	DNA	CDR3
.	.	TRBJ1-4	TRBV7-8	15	TGTGCCAGCAGCCCCGAGAGAGTAAACTCTGAAAAACTGTTTTTT	CASSPERVNSEKLFF
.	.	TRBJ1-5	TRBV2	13	TGTGCCGTTGCCTGGGGCACATCTCAGCCCCAGCATTTT	CAVAWGTSQPQHF
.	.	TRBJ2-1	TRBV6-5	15	TGTGCCAGCAGTTACGGATCGAGCTCCTACAATGAGCAGTTCTTC	CASSYGSSSYNEQFF
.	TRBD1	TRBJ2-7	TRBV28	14	TGTGCCAGCAGCCCGGGACAGGGCCCCTACGAGCAGTACTTC	CASSPGQGPYEQYF
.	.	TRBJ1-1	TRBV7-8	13	TGTGCCAGCAGCTTCAGTTCTAACACTGAAGCTTTCTTT	CASSFSSNTEAFF
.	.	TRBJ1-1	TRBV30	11	TGTGCCTGGTTATTGGGGACCGAAGCTTTCTTT	CAWLLGTEAFF
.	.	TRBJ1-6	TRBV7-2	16	TGTGCCAGCAGCTTATTTGCAGGGCAAGAGAATTCACCCCTCCACTTT	CASSLFAGQENSPLHF
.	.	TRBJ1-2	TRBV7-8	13	TGTGCCAGCAGCTCCCAACTTCGGGATGGCTACACCTTC	CASSSQLRDGYTF
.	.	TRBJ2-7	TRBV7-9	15	TGTGCCAGCAGCTTAGTTGGGCAGGAAGACTACGAGCAGTACTTC	CASSLVGQEDYEQYF
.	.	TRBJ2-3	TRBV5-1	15	TGCGCCAGCAGCCCCCTTTCGAGCTTAACAGATACGCAGTATTTT	CASSPLSSLTDTQYF
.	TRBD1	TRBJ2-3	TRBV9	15	TGTGCCAGCAGCGCCTCGGGACAGGGGCCAGATACGCAGTATTTT	CASSASGQGPDTQYF
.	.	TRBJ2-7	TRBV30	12	TGTGCCTGGAGACAGGAAACCTACGAGCAGTACTTC	CAWRQETYEQYF
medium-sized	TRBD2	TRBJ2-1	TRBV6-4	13	TGTGCCAGCAGTGCGGGGGGGCACAATGAGCAGTTCTTC	CASSAGGHNEQFF
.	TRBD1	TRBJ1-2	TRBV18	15	TGTGCCAGCTCAAATCAGGGGGCACCCGACTATGGCTACACCTTC	CASSNQGAPDYGYTF
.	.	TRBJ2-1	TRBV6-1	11	TGTGCCAGCAGTGACCTGCTGGTCCGTTTCTTC	CASSDLLVRFF
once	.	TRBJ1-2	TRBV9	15	TGTGCCAGCAGCGTAGCTCGGGACGGCAACTATGGCTACACCTTC	CASSVARDGNYGYTF
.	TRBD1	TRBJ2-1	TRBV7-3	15	TGTGCCAGCAGCTTTACAGGGGGCTCCTACAATGAGCAGTTCTTC	CASSFTGGSYNEQFF
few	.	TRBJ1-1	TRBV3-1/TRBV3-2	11	TGTGCCAGCAGCCAGGGATTTGAAGCTTTCTTT	CASSQGFEAFF
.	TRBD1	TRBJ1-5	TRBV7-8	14	TGTGCCAGCAGCTCGGGACAGAACTATCAGCCCCAGCATTTT	CASSSGQNYQPQHF
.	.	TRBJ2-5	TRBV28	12	TGTGCCAGCATGGGGGGAAAAGAGACCCAGTACTTC	CASMGGKETQYF
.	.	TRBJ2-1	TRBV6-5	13	TGTGCCAGCAGTTACTCGATACTGGGTGAGCAGTTCTTC	CASSYSILGEQFF
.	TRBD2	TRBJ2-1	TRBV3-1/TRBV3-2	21	TGTGCCAGCAGCCAAGATCGGGCCCACAACTGGGAGGGCCAATCCTACAATGAGCAGTTCTTC	CASSQDRAHNWEGQSYNEQFF
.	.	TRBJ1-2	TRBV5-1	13	TGCGCCAGCAGTAAGGAGGGGAACTATGGCTACACCTTC	CASSKEGNYGYTF
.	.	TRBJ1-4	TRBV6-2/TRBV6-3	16	TGTGCCAGCAGTTACTCGTCGGGGTTGGGCAATGAAAAACTGTTTTTT	CASSYSSGLGNEKLFF
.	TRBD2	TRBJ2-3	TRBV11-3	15	TGTGCCAGCAGCTTAGGGGGAGGCGGGGGAGATACGCAGTATTTT	CASSLGGGGGDTQYF
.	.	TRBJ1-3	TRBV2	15	TGTGCCAGCAGTGCCAGGTCCAGCTCTGGAAACACCATATATTTT	CASSARSSSGNTIYF
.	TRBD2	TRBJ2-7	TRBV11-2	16	TGTGCCAGCAGACATTTACCCGGGACTAGCTCCTACGAGCAGTACTTC	CASRHLPGTSSYEQYF
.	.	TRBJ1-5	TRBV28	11	TGTGCCAGCAGTTTCAATCAGCCCCAGCATTTT	CASSFNQPQHF
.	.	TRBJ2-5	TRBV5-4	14	TGTGCCAGCAGCCGAGGACAGCTGGGGGAGACCCAGTACTTC	CASSRGQLGETQYF
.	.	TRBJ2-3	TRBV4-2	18	TGTGCCAGCAGCCAAGAACCTGGTGGTAGCGCTAGCACAGATACGCAGTATTTT	CASSQEPGGSASTDTQYF
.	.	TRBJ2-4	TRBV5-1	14	TGCGCCAGCAGCCCGGACCTCAAAGGTCACATTCAGTACTTC	CASSPDLKGHIQYF
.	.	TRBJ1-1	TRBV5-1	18	TGCGCCAGCAGCTTGGGGGGGCAGGGGCCCTCCAGGAACACTGAAGCTTTCTTT	CASSLGGQGPSRNTEAFF
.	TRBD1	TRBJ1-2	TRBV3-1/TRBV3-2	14	TGTGCCAGCAGCCAAGGCCGGACAGGACCTGGCTACACCTTC	CASSQGRTGPGYTF
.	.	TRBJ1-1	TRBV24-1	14	TGTGCCACCAGTGCAGCAGGGATGAACACTGAAGCTTTCTTT	CATSAAGMNTEAFF
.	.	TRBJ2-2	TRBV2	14	TGTGCCAGCAGTGGTAATACATTTCTTGGGGAGCTGTTTTTT	CASSGNTFLGELFF
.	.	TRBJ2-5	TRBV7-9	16	TGTGCCAGCAGCTTAGGGGGGTATGGAGGTGGGGAGACCCAGTACTTC	CASSLGGYGGGETQYF
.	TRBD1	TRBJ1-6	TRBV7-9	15	TGTGCCAGCAGCCCGTGGGACAGGGACAATTCACCCCTCCACTTT	CASSPWDRDNSPLHF
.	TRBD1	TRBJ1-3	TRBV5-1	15	TGCGCCAGCAGCTTGGGACAGGGGGATGGAAACACCATATATTTT	CASSLGQGDGNTIYF
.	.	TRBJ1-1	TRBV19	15	TGTGCCAGTACTCTCAAACCGGACAGGAACACTGAAGCTTTCTTT	CASTLKPDRNTEAFF
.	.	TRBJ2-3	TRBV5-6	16	TGTGCCAGCAGCTTGGCGGGGACGAAAAGCACAGATACGCAGTATTTT	CASSLAGTKSTDTQYF